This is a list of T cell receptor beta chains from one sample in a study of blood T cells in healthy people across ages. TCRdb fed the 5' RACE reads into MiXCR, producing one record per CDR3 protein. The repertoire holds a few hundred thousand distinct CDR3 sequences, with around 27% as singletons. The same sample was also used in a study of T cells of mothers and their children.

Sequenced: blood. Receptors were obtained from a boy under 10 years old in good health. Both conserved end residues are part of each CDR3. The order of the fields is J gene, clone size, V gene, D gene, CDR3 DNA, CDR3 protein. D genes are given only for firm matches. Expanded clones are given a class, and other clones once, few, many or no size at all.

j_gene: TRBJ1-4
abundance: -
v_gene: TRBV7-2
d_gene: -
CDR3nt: TGTGCCAGCAGCACACATCGGGCCCGACTGTTTTTT
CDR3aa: CASSTHRARLFF

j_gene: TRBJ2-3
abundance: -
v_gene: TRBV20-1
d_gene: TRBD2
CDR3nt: TGCAGTGCATTCGCTAGCGGGAGCGGCGGCACAGATACGCAGTATTTT
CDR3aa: CSAFASGSGGTDTQYF

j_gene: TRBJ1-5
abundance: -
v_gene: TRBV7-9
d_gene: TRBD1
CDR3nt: TGTGCCAGCAGCTTAGACCCGCAGGGGGGGAATCAGCCCCAGCATTTT
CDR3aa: CASSLDPQGGNQPQHF

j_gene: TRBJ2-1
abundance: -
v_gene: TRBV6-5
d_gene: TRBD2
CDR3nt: TGTGCCAGCAGCTACCGGACTAGCGGAGGCCCCTACAATGAGCAGTTCTTC
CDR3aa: CASSYRTSGGPYNEQFF

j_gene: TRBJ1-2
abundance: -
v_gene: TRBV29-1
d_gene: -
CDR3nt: TGCAGCGTTGTTGTGACCAATTTGGGGGGCTACACCTTC
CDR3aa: CSVVVTNLGGYTF

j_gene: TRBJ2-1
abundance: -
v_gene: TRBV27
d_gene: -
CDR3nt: TGTGCCAGCAGTTTCGGGCCTAGCTCCTACAATGAGCAGTTCTTC
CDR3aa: CASSFGPSSYNEQFF

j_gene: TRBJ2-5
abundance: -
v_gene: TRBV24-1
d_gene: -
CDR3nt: TGTGCCACCAGTGACCAGGTCAGCCAACGGGAGACCCAGTACTTC
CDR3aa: CATSDQVSQRETQYF

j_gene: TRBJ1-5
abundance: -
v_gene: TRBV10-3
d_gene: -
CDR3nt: TGTGCCATCAGTGGGGGTATAGAGAGTAATCAGCCCCAGCATTTT
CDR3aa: CAISGGIESNQPQHF

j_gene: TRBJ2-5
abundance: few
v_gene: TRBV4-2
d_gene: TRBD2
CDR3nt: TGTGCCAGCAGCCAAGGGACTAGCGGGGGGAGACCGCAAGAGACCCAGTACTTC
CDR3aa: CASSQGTSGGRPQETQYF

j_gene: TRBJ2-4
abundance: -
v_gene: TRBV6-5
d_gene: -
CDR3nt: TGTGCCAGCAGTTATGATCGGGGCGCAGCCAAAAACATTCAGTACTTC
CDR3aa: CASSYDRGAAKNIQYF

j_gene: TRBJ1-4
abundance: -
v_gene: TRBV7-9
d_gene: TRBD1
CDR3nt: TGTGCCAGCAGGTCTTCGGGACAGGACGAGAAAAAACTGTTTTTT
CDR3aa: CASRSSGQDEKKLFF

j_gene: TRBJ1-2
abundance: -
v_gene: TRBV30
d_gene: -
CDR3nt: TGTGCCTGGAGTGTAGGAGGGCTAGAGTACTATGGCTACACCTTC
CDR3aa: CAWSVGGLEYYGYTF

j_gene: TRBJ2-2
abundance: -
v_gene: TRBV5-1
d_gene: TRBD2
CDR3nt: TGCGCCAGCAGTCCCCGGACTAGTTCCGGGGAGCTGTTTTTT
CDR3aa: CASSPRTSSGELFF

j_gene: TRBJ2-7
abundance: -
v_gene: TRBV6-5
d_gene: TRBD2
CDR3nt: TGTGCCAGCAGTTACGAGTCGGCGGCTAGCGGGAGGGCCGGTTCCTACGAGCAGTACTTC
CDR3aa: CASSYESAASGRAGSYEQYF

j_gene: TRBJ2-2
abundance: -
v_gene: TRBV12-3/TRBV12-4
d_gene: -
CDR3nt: TGTGCCAGCAGTTTTTTCTCCAACACCGGGGAGCTGTTTTTT
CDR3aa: CASSFFSNTGELFF

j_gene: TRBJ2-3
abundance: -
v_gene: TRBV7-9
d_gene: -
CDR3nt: TGTGCCAGCAGCTTATGGATGGGGACAGATACGCAGTATTTT
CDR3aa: CASSLWMGTDTQYF

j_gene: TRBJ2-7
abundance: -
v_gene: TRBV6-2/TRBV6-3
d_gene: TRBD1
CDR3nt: TGTGCCAGCAGCTCACCGGGACAGGGGCCTTCCTTTTCCTACGAGCAGTACTTC
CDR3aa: CASSSPGQGPSFSYEQYF

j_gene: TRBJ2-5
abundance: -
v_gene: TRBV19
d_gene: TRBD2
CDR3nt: TGTGCCAGTAGTCTAGCGGGAGGCGGGGCGGCCCAGTACTTC
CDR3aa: CASSLAGGGAAQYF

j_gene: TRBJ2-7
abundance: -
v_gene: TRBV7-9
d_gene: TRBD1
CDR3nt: TGTGCCAGCAGCTCACAGGGGCATCCCTCCTACGAGCAGTACTTC
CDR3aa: CASSSQGHPSYEQYF

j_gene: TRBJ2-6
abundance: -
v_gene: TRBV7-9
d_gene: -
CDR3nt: TGTGCCAGCAGCTTAGGGGTCGACTCTGGGGCCAACGTCCTGACTTTC
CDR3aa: CASSLGVDSGANVLTF

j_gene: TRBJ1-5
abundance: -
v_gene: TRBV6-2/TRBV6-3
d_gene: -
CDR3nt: TGTGCCAGCAGTTCCGGGGAGGGGATGAGGCCCCAGCATTTT
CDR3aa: CASSSGEGMRPQHF

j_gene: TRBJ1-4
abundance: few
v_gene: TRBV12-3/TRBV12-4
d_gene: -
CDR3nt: TGTGCCAGCAGTTTACAGACGGGGCGGGGCGGTGCGGGTAATGAAAAACTGTTTTTT
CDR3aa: CASSLQTGRGGAGNEKLFF

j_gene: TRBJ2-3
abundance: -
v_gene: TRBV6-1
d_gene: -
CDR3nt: TGTGCCAGCAGTGAAGGGTTGGGATCGGATACGCAGTATTTT
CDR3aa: CASSEGLGSDTQYF

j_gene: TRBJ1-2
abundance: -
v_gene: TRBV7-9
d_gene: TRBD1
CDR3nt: TGTGCCAGCAGCTTAGTATACCGGGACAGGGGGCGCGTTGAGTACACCTTC
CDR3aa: CASSLVYRDRGRVEYTF

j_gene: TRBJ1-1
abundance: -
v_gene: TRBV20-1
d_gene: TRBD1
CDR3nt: TGCAGTGTGGACAGGCCGAACACTGAAGCTTTCTTT
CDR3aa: CSVDRPNTEAFF

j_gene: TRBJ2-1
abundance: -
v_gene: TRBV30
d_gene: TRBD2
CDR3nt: TGTGCCTGGAGTGTAACCAGCGGGAGTATCTATGAGCAGTTCTTC
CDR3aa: CAWSVTSGSIYEQFF

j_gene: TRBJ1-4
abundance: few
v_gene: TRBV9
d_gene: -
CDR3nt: TGTGCCAGCAGCACCGGGCCCGTTAATGAAAAACTGTTTTTT
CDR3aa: CASSTGPVNEKLFF

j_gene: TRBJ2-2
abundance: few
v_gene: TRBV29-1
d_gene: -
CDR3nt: TGCAGCGTTGAGGGCACCGGGGAGCTGTTTTTT
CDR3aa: CSVEGTGELFF

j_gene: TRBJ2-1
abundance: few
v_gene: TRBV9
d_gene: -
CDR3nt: TGTGCCAGCAGCCGCACAGTCGGCTCCTACAATGAGCAGTTCTTC
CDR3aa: CASSRTVGSYNEQFF

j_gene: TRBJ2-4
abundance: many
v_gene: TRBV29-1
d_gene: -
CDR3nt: TGCAGCGTTCAGCTAACACTCCTAGCCAAAAACATTCAGTACTTC
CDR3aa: CSVQLTLLAKNIQYF

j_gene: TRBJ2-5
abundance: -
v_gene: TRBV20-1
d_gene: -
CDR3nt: TGCAGTGCGCCCAGGGGGGTAGAGACCCAGTACTTC
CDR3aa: CSAPRGVETQYF

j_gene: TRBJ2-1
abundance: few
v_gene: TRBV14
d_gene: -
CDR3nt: TGTGCCAGCAGCCACCCTGCGGGTGAGCAGTTCTTC
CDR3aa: CASSHPAGEQFF

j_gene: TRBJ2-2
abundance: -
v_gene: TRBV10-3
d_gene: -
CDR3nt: TGTGCCATCAGTGCTAACGAGGGGGGGACGAACACCGGGGAGCTGTTTTTT
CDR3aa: CAISANEGGTNTGELFF

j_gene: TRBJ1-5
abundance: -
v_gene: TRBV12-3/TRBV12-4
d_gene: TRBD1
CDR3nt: TGTGCCAGCAGCTCCCAGGCAGGGGGTCATCAGCCCCAGCATTTT
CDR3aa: CASSSQAGGHQPQHF

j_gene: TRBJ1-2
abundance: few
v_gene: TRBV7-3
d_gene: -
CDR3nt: TGTGCCAGCAGCTTAACGCCGATTGTTCCGGGATCCCGAAGCTCTGGCTACACCTTC
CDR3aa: CASSLTPIVPGSRSSGYTF

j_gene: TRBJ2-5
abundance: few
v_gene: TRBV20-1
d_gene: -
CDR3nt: TGCAGTGCTGGCGGAAGAGGGGGGGAGACCCAGTACTTC
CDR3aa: CSAGGRGGETQYF

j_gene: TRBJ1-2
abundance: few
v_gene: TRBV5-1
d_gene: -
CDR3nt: TGCGCCAGCAGTGCCGATAGGAGAAACTATGGCTACACCTTC
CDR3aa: CASSADRRNYGYTF

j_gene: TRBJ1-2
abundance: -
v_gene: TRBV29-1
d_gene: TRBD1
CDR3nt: TGCAGCGTCCTAGGAGGACAGGATAACTATGGCTACACCTTC
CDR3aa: CSVLGGQDNYGYTF

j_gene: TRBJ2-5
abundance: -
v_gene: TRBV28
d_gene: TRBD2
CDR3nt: TGTGCCAGCTTAGCGGGGGGTTCGCCGGGGAAGACCCAGTACTTC
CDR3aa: CASLAGGSPGKTQYF

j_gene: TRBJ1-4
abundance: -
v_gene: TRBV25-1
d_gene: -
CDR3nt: TGTGCCAGCAGTGATGACCTTAATGAAAAACTGTTTTTT
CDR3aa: CASSDDLNEKLFF